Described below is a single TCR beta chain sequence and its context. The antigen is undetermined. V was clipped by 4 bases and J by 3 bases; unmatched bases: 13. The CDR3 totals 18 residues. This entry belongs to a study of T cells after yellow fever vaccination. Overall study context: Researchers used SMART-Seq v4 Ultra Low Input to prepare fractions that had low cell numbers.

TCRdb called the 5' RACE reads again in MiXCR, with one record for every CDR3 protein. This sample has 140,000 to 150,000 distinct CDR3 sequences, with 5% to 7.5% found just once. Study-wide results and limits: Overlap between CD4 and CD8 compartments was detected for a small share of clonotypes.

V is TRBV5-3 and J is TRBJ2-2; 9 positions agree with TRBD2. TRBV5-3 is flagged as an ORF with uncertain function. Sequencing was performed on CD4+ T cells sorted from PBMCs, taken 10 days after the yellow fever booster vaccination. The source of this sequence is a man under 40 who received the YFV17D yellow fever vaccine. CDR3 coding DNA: TGTGCCAGAAGCCAAGCCGGGACTAGCAGTCGGGACACCGGGGAGCTGTTTTTT. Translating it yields CARSQAGTSSRDTGELFF.